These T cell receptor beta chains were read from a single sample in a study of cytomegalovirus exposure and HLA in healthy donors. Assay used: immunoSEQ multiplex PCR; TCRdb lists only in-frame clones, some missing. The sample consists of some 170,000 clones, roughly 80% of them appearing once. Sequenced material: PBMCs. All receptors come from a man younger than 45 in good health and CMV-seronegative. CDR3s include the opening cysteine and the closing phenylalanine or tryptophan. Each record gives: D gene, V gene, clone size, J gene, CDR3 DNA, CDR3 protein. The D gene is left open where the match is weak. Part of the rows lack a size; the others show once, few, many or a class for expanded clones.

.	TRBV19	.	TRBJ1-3	TGTGCCAGTAAGAACCGCGAATTCTCTGGAAACACCATATATTTT	CASKNREFSGNTIYF
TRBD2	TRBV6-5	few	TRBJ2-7	TGTGCCAGCACCAAGCTAGCGGGAGAATCCTACGAGCAGTACTTC	CASTKLAGESYEQYF
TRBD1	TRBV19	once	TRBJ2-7	TGTGCCAGTAATTCGGGACAGGGAGGACTCTACGAGCAGTACTTC	CASNSGQGGLYEQYF
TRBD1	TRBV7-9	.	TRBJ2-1	TGTGCCAGCAAATCGGGACAGGGGAATGAGCAGTTCTTC	CASKSGQGNEQFF
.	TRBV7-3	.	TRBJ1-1	TGTGCCAGCAGCTGGAATCCTGGGACAGAAGCTTTCTTT	CASSWNPGTEAFF
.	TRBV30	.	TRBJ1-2	TGTGCCTGGTGGGTAGCTTATGGCTACACCTTC	CAWWVAYGYTF
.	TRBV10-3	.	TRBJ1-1	TGTGCCATCAGTGAGTCCAGGGGCCCTGAAGCTTTCTTT	CAISESRGPEAFF
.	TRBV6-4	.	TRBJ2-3	TGTGCCAGCAGTGATTCAGGGGTAACAGATACGCAGTATTTT	CASSDSGVTDTQYF
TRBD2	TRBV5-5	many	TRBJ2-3	TGTGCCAGCAGCCCCCAGCGGGAGGTGGTAGATACGCAGTATTTT	CASSPQREVVDTQYF
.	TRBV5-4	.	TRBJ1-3	TGTGCCAGCAGCATGGGCACCGGGAACTACGGAAACACCATATATTTT	CASSMGTGNYGNTIYF
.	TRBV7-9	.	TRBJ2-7	TGTGCCAGCAGAGGGGCGACCAGCTCCTACGAGCAGTACTTC	CASRGATSSYEQYF
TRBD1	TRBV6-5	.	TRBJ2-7	TGTGCCAGCAGGGGACAGACGAGCTCCTACGAGCAGTACTTC	CASRGQTSSYEQYF
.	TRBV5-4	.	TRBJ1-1	TGTGCCAGCAGCTACCCCGGGAGTCGGGCTAGTGAAGCTTTCTTT	CASSYPGSRASEAFF
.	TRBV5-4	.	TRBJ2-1	TGTGCCAGCAGCCCTACTTCCTCCGGCTACAATGAGCAGTTCTTC	CASSPTSSGYNEQFF
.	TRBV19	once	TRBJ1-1	TGTGCCAGTAGCGTTGGGAGTCGGTTCACTGAAGCTTTCTTT	CASSVGSRFTEAFF
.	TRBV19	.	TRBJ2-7	TGTGCCAGTAGTATGCAGTCCGAGCAGTACTTC	CASSMQSEQYF
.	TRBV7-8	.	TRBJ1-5	TGTGCCAGCAGCTTACGGGAGGGAAATCAGCCCCAGCATTTT	CASSLREGNQPQHF
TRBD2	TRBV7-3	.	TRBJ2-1	TGTGCCAGCAGCTTAACGTTGGCGGGGGGCCGCAATGAGCAGTTCTTC	CASSLTLAGGRNEQFF
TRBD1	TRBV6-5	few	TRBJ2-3	TGTGCCAGCAGTGACAGGGGGTGGGGAGATACGCAGTATTTT	CASSDRGWGDTQYF
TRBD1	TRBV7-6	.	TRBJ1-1	TGTGCCAGCAGCGTAGGGACAGCCAACACTGAAGCTTTCTTT	CASSVGTANTEAFF
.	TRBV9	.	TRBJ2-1	TGTGCCAGCAGCGTAGACGGGGTCAACTACAATGAGCAGTTCTTC	CASSVDGVNYNEQFF
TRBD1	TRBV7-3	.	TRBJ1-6	TGTGCCAGCAGCTCCGGGACAGGGGATTCACCCCTCCACTTT	CASSSGTGDSPLHF
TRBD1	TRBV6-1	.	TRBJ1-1	TGTGCCAGCTTTGGGACAGGGGGATTTGAAGCTTTCTTT	CASFGTGGFEAFF
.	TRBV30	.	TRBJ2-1	TGTGCCTGGAGTGGAACAGGTCCCTTCGTGGATGAGCAGTTCTTC	CAWSGTGPFVDEQFF
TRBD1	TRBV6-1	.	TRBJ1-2	TGTGCCAGCAGTGACAGACAGGGGTTGAACCCGTATGGCTACACCTTC	CASSDRQGLNPYGYTF
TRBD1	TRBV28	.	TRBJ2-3	TGTGCCAGCAGTACCTTCCAGGGGGAGACAGATACGCAGTATTTT	CASSTFQGETDTQYF
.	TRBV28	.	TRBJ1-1	TGTGCCAGCAGTTACCATTTCGACAGGAACACTGAAGCTTTCTTT	CASSYHFDRNTEAFF
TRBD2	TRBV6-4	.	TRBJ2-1	TGTGCCAGCAGTGACTGGCTAGCGGGGGCGAGTGAGCAGTTCTTC	CASSDWLAGASEQFF
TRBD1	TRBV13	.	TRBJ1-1	TGTGCCAGCAAGGGACAGTTGAACACTGAAGCTTTCTTT	CASKGQLNTEAFF
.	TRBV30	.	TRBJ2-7	TGTGCCTGGAGTCGAGGGATTGAATACGAGCAGTACTTC	CAWSRGIEYEQYF
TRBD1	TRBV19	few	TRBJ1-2	TGTGCCAGTACTCTAGGGGGACAGATCTATGGCTACACCTTC	CASTLGGQIYGYTF
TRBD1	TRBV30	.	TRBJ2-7	TGTGCCTGGAGTGGGGGACAGGGCTACGAGCAGTACTTC	CAWSGGQGYEQYF
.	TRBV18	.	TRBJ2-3	TGTGCCAGCTCACGGGCGGCAGGGTCACGCACAGATACGCAGTATTTT	CASSRAAGSRTDTQYF
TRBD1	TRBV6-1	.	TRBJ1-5	TGTGCCAGCAGTCAAGACAGGGATCAGCCCCAGCATTTT	CASSQDRDQPQHF
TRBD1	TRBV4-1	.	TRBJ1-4	TGCGCCAGCAGCCAGGACAGGGAATCCCCCCCGCATGAAAAACTGTTTTTT	CASSQDRESPPHEKLFF
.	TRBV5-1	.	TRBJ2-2	TGCGCCAGCAGCCACTTACAGGGAACCGGGGAGCTGTTTTTT	CASSHLQGTGELFF
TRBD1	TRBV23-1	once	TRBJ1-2	TGCGCCAGCAGTCACCAGGGACAGGGGGATGGCTACACCTTC	CASSHQGQGDGYTF
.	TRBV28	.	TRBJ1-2	TGTGCCAGCAGTTTGGTTAAAACAAACTATGGCTACACCTTC	CASSLVKTNYGYTF
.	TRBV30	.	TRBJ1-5	TGTGCCTGGAGTGGGAACCAGGGGAGCAATCAGCCCCAGCATTTT	CAWSGNQGSNQPQHF
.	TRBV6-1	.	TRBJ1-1	TGTGCCAGCAGTTCCCGGGGGGGGAACACTGAAGCTTTCTTT	CASSSRGGNTEAFF
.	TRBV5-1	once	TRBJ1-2	TGCGCCAGCAGCTCCGATGGGCAGAACTATGGCTACACCTTC	CASSSDGQNYGYTF
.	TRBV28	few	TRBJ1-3	TGTGCCAGCACCTCCGGGGTACTCCGAAACACCATATATTTT	CASTSGVLRNTIYF
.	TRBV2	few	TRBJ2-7	TGTGCCACCTCGGGACTCCTATCCTACGAGCAGTACTTC	CATSGLLSYEQYF
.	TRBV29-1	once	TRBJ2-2	TGCAGCGTGACCCCTTCGGGGGGGGAGCTGTTTTTT	CSVTPSGGELFF
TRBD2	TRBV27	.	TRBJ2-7	TGTGCCAGCAGCCCGCACACTAGCGAGACCTACGAGCAGTACTTC	CASSPHTSETYEQYF
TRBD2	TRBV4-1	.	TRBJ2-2	TGCGCCAGCAGCCAACTAGCGGGAGTCAGCGGGGAGCTGTTTTTT	CASSQLAGVSGELFF
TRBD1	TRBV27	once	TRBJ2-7	TGTGCCAGCAGCCCTCCCGGGACAGGCTCCTACGAGCAGTACTTC	CASSPPGTGSYEQYF
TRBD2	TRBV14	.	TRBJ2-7	TGTGCCAGCAGCCAAGATCGGCGGCTAGCGGGAGTCCTCAGCTCCTACGAGCAGTACTTC	CASSQDRRLAGVLSSYEQYF
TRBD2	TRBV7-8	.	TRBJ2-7	TGTGCCAGCAGCTTAAAGGGACTAGCGGGAAACAACGAGCAGTACTTC	CASSLKGLAGNNEQYF
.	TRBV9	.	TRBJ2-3	TGTGCCAGCAGCGGACCCACAACCAGCGCAGATACGCAGTATTTT	CASSGPTTSADTQYF
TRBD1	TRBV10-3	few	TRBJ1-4	TGTGCCATCAGTGAACGACAGGGAGAGGAAAAACTGTTTTTT	CAISERQGEEKLFF
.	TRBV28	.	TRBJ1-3	TGTGCCAGCAGTTTTGCGGCGGGAAGCTCTGGAAACACCATATATTTT	CASSFAAGSSGNTIYF
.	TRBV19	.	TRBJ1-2	TGTGCCAGTAGTCAAGTAACGGACTATGGCTACACCTTC	CASSQVTDYGYTF
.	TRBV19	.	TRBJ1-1	TGTGCCAGTGGAATTCCAGGGCAGGCCACTGAAGCTTTCTTT	CASGIPGQATEAFF
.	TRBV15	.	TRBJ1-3	TGTGCCACCAGCAGAGATCAGGGGACAGGAAACACCATATATTTT	CATSRDQGTGNTIYF
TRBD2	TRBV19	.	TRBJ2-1	TGTGCCAGTAGTTCTAGCGGAGCCGCCTACAATGAGCAGTTCTTC	CASSSSGAAYNEQFF
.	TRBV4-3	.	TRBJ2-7	TGCGCCAGCAGCCAAGTTTACGGGGGAGGTAAAAACGAGCAGTACTTC	CASSQVYGGGKNEQYF
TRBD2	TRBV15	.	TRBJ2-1	TGTGCCACCAGCTCAAGACTAGCGTGGAATGAGCAGTTCTTC	CATSSRLAWNEQFF
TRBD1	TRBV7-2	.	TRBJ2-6	TGTGCCAGCAGCCGCGGACAGGGGGTACTAGCTGGGGCCAACGTCCTGACTTTC	CASSRGQGVLAGANVLTF
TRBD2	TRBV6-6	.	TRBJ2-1	TGTGCCAGCAATTCGACCGTTAGCGGGAGTAGAGAGCAGTTCTTC	CASNSTVSGSREQFF